Listed here are 13 T cell receptor beta chains from one sample, sequenced in a study of shared clonotypes between healthy human individuals. Assay: immunoSEQ multiplex PCR; the TCRdb copy retains only in-frame clones and omits some. The table shows about 1 million clones, with approximately 72% occurring only once. The sequencing input was memory CD4+ T cells sorted from blood. As to subset: CD45RA-negative fraction. The receptors here all came from a man between 18 and 35 years old in good health.

On this clone: The same CDR3 arises from other DNA sequences in this sample as well. V usage is TRBV11-2 and J usage is TRBJ2-7; unclear D gene. The germline V and J ends were trimmed by 3 bases and 5 bases, with 5 bases remaining between them. CDR3 length: 11 residues. CDR1 is SGHAT, CDR2 FQNNGV, per germline. The DNA for the CDR3 is TGTGCCAGCAGCTTGGTCGACGAGCAGTACTTC. Translating gives CASSLVDEQYF.

This chain connects TRBV18 to TRBJ2-5; 11 bases line up with TRBD2. V was clipped by 4 bases and J by 4 bases; unmatched bases: 5. The CDR3 loop spans 15 amino acids. The V gene's germline CDR1 is KGHSH and CDR2 LQKENI. The CDR3 reads CASSRSGTSGETQYF. The CDR3 region has the DNA TGTGCCAGCTCACGGAGTGGGACTAGCGGAGAGACCCAGTACTTC.

This clone was seen a single time. The rearrangement uses TRBV2 and TRBJ2-1, with a weak D call TRBD2 (5 bases). Trimming took off 8 bases at V and 6 bases at J, with 14 bases between the two ends. The germline CDR1 and CDR2 sequences are SNHLY and FYNNEI. This CDR3 spans 13 amino acids. The CDR3 DNA is TGTGCCAGCCAGAAAGGACTGAGCAATGAGCAGTTCTTC. Translation gives CASQKGLSNEQFF.

This clone was recorded many times. J is TRBJ1-6 and V is TRBV6-1; D is ambiguous. With 1 base removed from V and 7 bases from J, the gap between germline ends came to 8 bases. CDR3 size: 14 residues. Germline CDR1 MNHNS, CDR2 SASEGT. The CDR3 loop is CASSEGLQNSPLHF. In nucleotides, the CDR3 is TGTGCCAGCAGTGAAGGGTTGCAGAATTCACCCCTCCACTTT.

The V call is TRBV18, the J call TRBJ1-6, with 8 bases aligning to TRBD1. The germline gives CDR1 KGHSH, CDR2 LQKENI. This CDR3 is built from 18 residues. V lost 4 bases to trimming and J lost 0 bases; unmatched junction nucleotides: 8. The CDR3, as DNA: TGTGCCAGCTCACGTCAGGGGGCTACGAGCTCCTATAATTCACCCCTCCACTTT. Encoded protein: CASSRQGATSSYNSPLHF. The full variable domain, with the rest looked up from reference TRBV18 and TRBJ1-6, is NAGVMQNPRHLVRRRGQEARLRCSPMKGHSHVYWYRQLPEEGLKFMVYLQKENIIDESGMPKERFSAEFPKEGPSILRIQQVVRGDSAAYFCASSRQGATSSYNSPLHFGNGTRLTVT.

The rearrangement links TRBV5-1 to TRBJ2-5; D possibly corresponds to TRBD1 (5 bases). The V gene lost 1 base and the J gene lost 0 bases, with 10 bases spanning the gap. CDR1 is SGHRS and CDR2 is YFSETQ in the germline V gene. CDR3 length: 15 residues. The DNA for the CDR3 is TGCGCCAGCAGCTTGCTACAGGTTGACCAAGAGACCCAGTACTTC. Translating it yields CASSLLQVDQETQYF.

In its sample, this clone was seen a few times. J is TRBJ1-1 and V is TRBV5-1; TRBD1 matches 7 bases. With 0 bases clipped from V and 8 bases from J, the junction kept 1 base outside the gene matches. The CDR3 is 12 residues long. Per germline, CDR1 SGHRS and CDR2 YFSETQ. CDR3 nucleotide sequence: TGCGCCAGCAGCTTGGACAGGGGAGAAGCTTTCTTT. Residues: CASSLDRGEAFF.

This clone showed up just a few times. This CDR3 reads CATRGDGEKLFF. In DNA, the CDR3 is TGTGCCACCCGGGGAGATGGTGAAAAACTGTTTTTT. The rearrangement links TRBV2 to TRBJ1-4; no firm D call. CDR1 and CDR2 (germline): SNHLY, FYNNEI. Between the trimmed V and J ends, which lost 10 bases and 7 bases, there was a span of 13 bases. This CDR3 spans 12 amino acids. Combining the CDR3 with reference TRBV2 and TRBJ1-4 gives the whole variable domain EPEVTQTPSHQVTQMGQEVILRCVPISNHLYFYWYRQILGQKVEFLVSFYNNEISEKSEIFDDQFSVERPDGSNFTLKIRSTKLEDSAMYFCATRGDGEKLFFGSGTQLSVL.

V gene TRBV6-1 combines with J gene TRBJ2-7; 9 bases fit TRBD1. The CDR3 consists of 16 residues. Germline V gene sequence: CDR1 MNHNS, CDR2 SASEGT. J gave up 1 base and V 4 bases, and 8 bases lay outside the gene matches. The CDR3 DNA sequence: TGTGCCAGCAGTGTAAACAGGGGGCCCCGTTCCTACGAGCAGTACTTC. It specifies CASSVNRGPRSYEQYF.

For this clone: The sample carries other DNA sequences with the same CDR3. J is TRBJ2-5 and V is TRBV7-9, with TRBD2 as a possible D gene (5 bases). This CDR3 is built from 14 residues. Germline CDR1 is SEHNR and CDR2 is FQNEAQ (reference sequence). Between the trimmed V and J ends, which lost 6 bases and 2 bases, there was a span of 13 bases. The CDR3 spells CASSLRTLQETQYF. In nucleotides, the CDR3 is TGTGCCAGCAGTCTTAGGACTCTACAAGAGACCCAGTACTTC.

The chain joins TRBV2 to TRBJ1-5; D ambiguous. Germline V lookup: CDR1 SNHLY, CDR2 FYNNEI. V lost 7 bases to trimming and J lost 5 bases, with 15 bases between them. The CDR3 sequence is 14 residues long. The CDR3 loop reads CASKEWVGDQPQHF. DNA for the CDR3: TGTGCCAGCAAAGAGTGGGTTGGAGATCAGCCCCAGCATTTT.

This chain uses TRBV29-1 with TRBJ2-1, with D perhaps TRBD1 or TRBD2 (6 bases each). CDR3 size: 12 residues. From germline, CDR1 is SQVTM and CDR2 ANQGSEA. The germline V and J ends were trimmed by 4 bases and 12 bases, with 16 bases remaining between them. This CDR3 reads CSVVAGKQGQFF. The CDR3 DNA reads as TGCAGCGTTGTCGCGGGAAAACAGGGGCAGTTCTTC.

The chain employs TRBV30 and TRBJ1-4; 9 bases are shared with TRBD1. Trimming took 1 base from V and 7 from J; bases not matched to a gene: 7. CDR1 and CDR2 from the germline V gene are GTSNPN and SVGIG (reference sequence). CDR3 length: 15 amino acids. The CDR3, as DNA: TGTGCCTGGAGTGACCGGACAGGGGTACGTGAAAAACTGTTTTTT. It translates to CAWSDRTGVREKLFF.